This paragraph covers one T cell receptor (beta chain) sequence. Assay: immunoSEQ multiplex PCR; the TCRdb copy retains only in-frame clones and omits some. This sample has around 100,000 clones, with about 90% found just once. The data belong to a study of T cell responses to AZD1222 COVID-19 vaccine. Deletions cut 2 bases from V and 8 bases from J, with 9 bases between. The CDR3 loop spans 12 amino acids. CDR1 is LNHDA, CDR2 SQIVND, per germline (reference sequence). This chain links TRBV19 with TRBJ1-1; maybe TRBD1 (5 bases). Sequencing used peripheral blood, obtained 28 days after the second AZD1222 dose. The clonotype originates from an adult who received the AZD1222 COVID-19 vaccine. The CDR3 loop reads CASSIYGGEAFF. The CDR3 DNA is TGTGCCAGTAGTATATACGGGGGGGAAGCTTTCTTT.